A selection of T cell receptor beta chains follows, all from one sample in a study of long-term antiretroviral therapy in people with HIV. Produced via immunoSEQ multiplex PCR; TCRdb's table is partial and in-frame only. Of some 22,000 clones in the sample, less than 80% were seen once. The source was unsorted PBMCs, collected 4.1 years after starting antiretroviral therapy. The source of these receptors is a woman in her 40s with HIV. The CDR3 runs from the conserved cysteine through the conserved F or W. D genes are given only for firm matches. For some rows the clone size is stated as once, few or many, or as a class when expanded; others skip it.

NA,once,TRBJ1-4,TRBV5-8,TGTGCCAGCAGCCTGATTCGAGGGGAAAAACTGTTTTTT,CASSLIRGEKLFF
NA,NA,TRBJ1-5,TRBV7-9,TGTGCCAGCAGCTTAGGCTTTGAGGGGATTGGGGGGGACAATCAGCCCCAGCATTTT,CASSLGFEGIGGDNQPQHF
NA,NA,TRBJ1-1,TRBV18,TGTGCCAGCTCACCAAGTCCTGGTGGGACTGAAGCTTTCTTT,CASSPSPGGTEAFF
NA,NA,TRBJ2-7,TRBV10-1,TGCGCCAGCAGGGACGACCTAACCTCCGAGCAGTACTTC,CASRDDLTSEQYF
NA,once,TRBJ2-2,TRBV7-9,TGTGCCAGCAGTCCCCATCTAACGGGATTAAACACCGGGGAGCTGTTTTTT,CASSPHLTGLNTGELFF
NA,few,TRBJ2-7,TRBV10-2,TGCGCCAGCAGAAAAGACCCTGGGCCCTACGAGCAGTACTTC,CASRKDPGPYEQYF
NA,few,TRBJ1-2,TRBV21-1,TGTGCCCCCCTCGGGTGGGGCTACACCTTC,CAPLGWGYTF
TRBD1,NA,TRBJ2-6,TRBV2,TGTGCCAGCAGAGGGGGCAGGGGGCTACCTGGGGCCAACGTCCTGACTTTC,CASRGGRGLPGANVLTF
NA,NA,TRBJ1-1,TRBV7-8,TGTGCCAGCAGCTTAGCTAGTGGGACAGAAGCTTTCTTT,CASSLASGTEAFF
TRBD1,NA,TRBJ1-5,TRBV10-1,TGCGCCAGCAGTGCCGGACAGGGGGCCGGGCAGCCCCAGCATTTT,CASSAGQGAGQPQHF